The 21 T cell receptor beta chains presented below share a single source sample, sequenced in a study of T cell responses to AZD1222 COVID-19 vaccine. The repertoire was sequenced with immunoSEQ multiplex PCR; TCRdb's copy has only in-frame clones and lacks some. This sample carries over 120,000 clones, approximately 94% of them seen once, and the ten largest clones take about 9.1%. The sample in question was peripheral blood, obtained on day 0 of AZD1222 vaccination. The origin of the receptors is an adult in good health.

The J gene is TRBJ2-3, the V gene TRBV6-1, with TRBD1 matching over 8 bases. Unmatched junction bases numbered 4, after V lost 3 bases and J lost 5 bases. CDR1 is MNHNS, CDR2 SASEGT, per germline. The CDR3 runs to 14 residues. The CDR3, as DNA: TGTGCCAGCAGTGATGACAGGGGATTAGATACGCAGTATTTT. Translated, it gives CASSDDRGLDTQYF.

V and J are TRBV6-5 and TRBJ1-1; D is unresolved. Germline V gene sequence: CDR1 MNHEY, CDR2 SVGAGI. The CDR3 is 14 amino acids. Trimming left V 4 bases short and J 1 base short, with 10 bases between. As DNA, the CDR3 is TGTGCCAGCAGTTCTCGGAGTGAGAACACTGAAGCTTTCTTT. This gives the protein CASSSRSENTEAFF.

This chain joins TRBV29-1 and TRBJ1-2, with 11 bases that match TRBD1. Germline V lookup: CDR1 SQVTM, CDR2 ANQGSEA. This CDR3 spans 16 amino acids. V shed 8 bases and J 0 bases; nucleotides not matched to a gene: 11. CDR3 protein: CSIWGTGGRSNYGYTF. CDR3 nucleotide sequence: TGCAGCATCTGGGGGACAGGGGGAAGATCTAACTATGGCTACACCTTC.

The chain is built from TRBV4-2 and TRBJ2-1; tentative D call: TRBD2 (7 bases). Germline CDR1 is LGHNA and CDR2 is YNFKEQ. This CDR3 region has 15 residues. V was pared by 8 bases and J by 8 bases, with 22 bases between. The CDR3, as DNA: TGTGCCAGCTCGAGTGGGGGGGCGGTAGGATATGAGCAGTTCTTC. Translated, it gives CASSSGGAVGYEQFF.

This chain uses TRBV2 with TRBJ1-2, with TRBD1 as a possible D gene (6 bases). Between the trimmed V and J ends, which lost 7 bases and 8 bases, there was a span of 17 bases. The germline V gene has CDR1 SNHLY and CDR2 FYNNEI. The CDR3 spans 13 residues. In DNA form, the CDR3 reads TGTGCCAGCACGAGAAGACAGGTGGGCGGCTACACCTTC. Translating gives CASTRRQVGGYTF.

The CDR3 loop is CASRGVSVYGYTF. Written as DNA, the CDR3 is TGTGCCAGCAGGGGGGTTTCGGTTTATGGCTACACCTTC. V gene TRBV28 combines with J gene TRBJ1-2, with D possibly matching TRBD1 (5 bases). This CDR3 has 13 residues. The germline gives CDR1 MDHEN, CDR2 SYDVKM. V gave up 6 bases and J gave up 5 bases, with 13 bases separating them.

The chain carries TRBV18 and TRBJ2-5; D possibly corresponds to TRBD2 (7 bases). The V gene's germline CDR1 is KGHSH and CDR2 LQKENI. Trimming left V 2 bases short and J 0 bases short, with 10 bases between. This CDR3 contains 15 residues. The CDR3 sequence: CASSPGGAHQETQYF. The DNA of the CDR3 is TGTGCCAGCTCACCAGGGGGGGCCCACCAAGAGACCCAGTACTTC.

The chain links TRBV15 to TRBJ1-5; D ambiguous. This CDR3 comprises 14 residues. Trimming took 0 bases from V and 0 from J, leaving 3 bases between them. Germline V CDR1 and CDR2: LNHNV, YYDKDF (reference sequence). The CDR3 spells CATSRDNSNQPQHF. The DNA for the CDR3 is TGTGCCACCAGCAGAGATAATAGCAATCAGCCCCAGCATTTT.

This rearrangement joins TRBV7-2 to TRBJ1-1; D remains unclear. The CDR3 length is 13 residues. V lost 3 bases to trimming and J lost 5 bases, with 10 bases between them. Per the germline V gene, CDR1 is SGHTA and CDR2 is FQGNSA. CDR3 amino acids: CASSFSGRTEAFF. The DNA of the CDR3 is TGTGCCAGCAGCTTCTCAGGACGAACTGAAGCTTTCTTT. The full variable domain, with the rest looked up from reference TRBV7-2 and TRBJ1-1, is GAGVSQSPSNKVTEKGKDVELRCDPISGHTALYWYRQSLGQGLEFLIYFQGNSAPDKSGLPSDRFSAERTGGSVSTLTIQRTQQEDSAVYLCASSFSGRTEAFFGQGTRLTVV.

The J gene is TRBJ2-1, the V gene TRBV30; no clear D gene. The V end lost 1 base, the J end lost 0 bases, and 7 bases lay between the germline ends. The length of the CDR3 is 14 residues. Per the germline V gene, CDR1 is GTSNPN and CDR2 is SVGIG (reference sequence). The CDR3 DNA reads as TGTGCCTGGAGTGAAATCTACTCCTACAATGAGCAGTTCTTC. Residues: CAWSEIYSYNEQFF.

The CDR3 nucleotides read TGTGCCAGCAGTTACGCAGGACAGCGCCCTGATCATCAGCCCCAGCATTTT. It yields the protein CASSYAGQRPDHQPQHF. V gene TRBV6-2 or TRBV6-3 combines with J gene TRBJ1-5, with a possible D match to TRBD1 (6 bases). The CDR3 totals 17 residues. CDR1 and CDR2 (germline): MNHEY, SVGEGT. V was trimmed by 2 bases and J by 5 bases, leaving 19 bases between them.

The chain employs TRBV4-1 and TRBJ1-3; a weak D match, TRBD1 (5 bases). Germline V lookup: CDR1 MGHRA, CDR2 YSYEKL. This CDR3 is built from 14 residues. Trimming removed 3 bases from V and 9 bases from J, with 15 bases in between. CDR3 region: CASSQPGPGATIYF. The CDR3 DNA reads TGCGCCAGCAGCCAGCCGGGCCCTGGGGCCACCATATATTTT.

J is TRBJ1-1 and V is TRBV7-9, with D maybe TRBD1 (6 bases). The CDR3 has 17 residues. V was shortened by 1 base and J by 3 bases, with 18 bases between the two germline ends. Germline CDR1 reads SEHNR; CDR2 reads FQNEAQ (reference sequence). The CDR3 protein is CASSLDALTPGDTEAFF. As DNA, the CDR3 is TGTGCCAGCAGCTTAGACGCGTTGACGCCAGGGGACACTGAAGCTTTCTTT.

This clone was found once. The V and J genes are TRBV5-1 and TRBJ2-7; possibly TRBD2 for D (7 bases). The CDR3 has 12 residues. V was pared by 4 bases and J by 6 bases, with 11 bases between. Germline CDR1 reads SGHRS; CDR2 reads YFSETQ. The CDR3 loop is CASSAGAREQYF. CDR3 bases: TGCGCCAGCAGCGCGGGGGCCCGCGAGCAGTACTTC.

This chain joins TRBV3-1 (or the pseudogene TRBV3-2) and TRBJ1-1; possible D gene TRBD1, 5 bases. This CDR3 comprises 13 residues. The germline gives CDR1 LGHDT, CDR2 YNNKEL (reference sequence). Trimming cost V 1 base and J 5 bases, with 8 bases left between them. CDR3 in DNA: TGTGCCAGCAGCCAAGCGGGGGTAACTGAAGCTTTCTTT. It specifies CASSQAGVTEAFF.

The chain uses TRBV6-5 and TRBJ1-5; maybe TRBD1 (5 bases). V was clipped by 6 bases and J by 0 bases, with 12 bases between them. The CDR3 runs 15 residues. Germline CDR1 is MNHEY and CDR2 is SVGAGI. DNA for the CDR3: TGTGCCAGCAGGGAGGGACCGTATAGCAATCAGCCCCAGCATTTT. Amino acid sequence: CASREGPYSNQPQHF.

This clone was detected only once. V usage is TRBV6-1 and J usage is TRBJ1-6, with D maybe TRBD1 (5 bases). V was trimmed by 2 bases and J by 8 bases, leaving 16 bases between them. Germline V gene lookup returns CDR1 MNHNS and CDR2 SASEGT. There are 16 residues in the CDR3. The CDR3 protein is CASSEWEGSTYSPLHF. The CDR3 bases are TGTGCCAGCAGTGAATGGGAGGGGAGCACCTATTCACCCCTCCACTTT.

The genes are TRBV28 and TRBJ1-5, with D unclear. The CDR3 sequence is 9 residues long. Germline V CDR1 and CDR2: MDHEN, SYDVKM. The ends were cut back, 8 bases at V and 9 bases at J, with 5 bases in the middle. In DNA, the CDR3 is TGTGCCAGCGGTTGGCCCCAGCATTTT. It translates to CASGWPQHF.

This rearrangement joins TRBV13 to TRBJ1-2; D not certain. The germline V gene encodes CDR1 PRHDT and CDR2 FYEKMQ (reference sequence). This CDR3 region has 11 residues. The V gene lost 5 bases and the J gene lost 6 bases, with 7 bases spanning the gap. DNA of the CDR3: TGTGCCAGCAGCGATCTCCATGGCTACACCTTC. Protein sequence: CASSDLHGYTF.

This chain links TRBV4-1 with TRBJ2-1; 7 positions match TRBD1. J was trimmed by 6 bases and V by 5 bases; bases with no gene match: 4. The CDR3 spans 13 residues. Germline V gene lookup returns CDR1 MGHRA and CDR2 YSYEKL. This CDR3 is CASSSPGGNEQFF. As DNA, the CDR3 is TGCGCCAGCAGCTCTCCAGGGGGCAATGAGCAGTTCTTC.

This clone came up once. The chain carries TRBV5-1 and TRBJ1-1; D is ambiguous. The CDR3 runs 13 residues. With 0 bases removed from V and 8 bases from J, the gap between germline ends came to 11 bases. Per the germline V gene, CDR1 is SGHRS and CDR2 is YFSETQ. This CDR3 is CASSLEGRREAFF. The CDR3 DNA reads TGCGCCAGCAGCTTGGAGGGTAGGAGAGAAGCTTTCTTT.